The T cell receptor (beta chain) described here comes from a study of T-cell memory formation after mild COVID-19. Study-level background: Clusters of TCRs were largely donor specific. Notes on the study in general: The appearance of some responding clones in pre-infection memory suggested that cross-reactive memory joined. Clones shrinking between day 15 and 85 showed a balanced CD4/CD8 split, and those that grew later tilted toward CD4+. Clones which contracted sat mainly in CM and EM if CD4+, and in EMRA if CD8+.

As to this clonotype: Its antigen is as yet unknown.

TCRdb re-called the 5' RACE reads with MiXCR, one entry per CDR3 protein. This sample has 100,000 to 150,000 distinct CDR3 sequences, with about 15% found just once. Between the trimmed V and J ends, which lost 7 bases and 0 bases, there was a span of 4 bases. This CDR3 contains 11 residues. The germline gives CDR1 SQVTM, CDR2 ANQGSEA. Sequences were obtained from PBMCs or a T cell subset sorted from them (not recorded which). The receptor comes from a man aged 18 to 29 who had mild COVID-19 (a few samples of this study predate the infection). Cell type and time point are not known. V usage is TRBV29-1 and J usage is TRBJ2-1; D gene ambiguous. CDR3 region: CSGGSYNEQFF. CDR3 sequence (DNA): TGCAGCGGGGGCTCCTACAATGAGCAGTTCTTC.